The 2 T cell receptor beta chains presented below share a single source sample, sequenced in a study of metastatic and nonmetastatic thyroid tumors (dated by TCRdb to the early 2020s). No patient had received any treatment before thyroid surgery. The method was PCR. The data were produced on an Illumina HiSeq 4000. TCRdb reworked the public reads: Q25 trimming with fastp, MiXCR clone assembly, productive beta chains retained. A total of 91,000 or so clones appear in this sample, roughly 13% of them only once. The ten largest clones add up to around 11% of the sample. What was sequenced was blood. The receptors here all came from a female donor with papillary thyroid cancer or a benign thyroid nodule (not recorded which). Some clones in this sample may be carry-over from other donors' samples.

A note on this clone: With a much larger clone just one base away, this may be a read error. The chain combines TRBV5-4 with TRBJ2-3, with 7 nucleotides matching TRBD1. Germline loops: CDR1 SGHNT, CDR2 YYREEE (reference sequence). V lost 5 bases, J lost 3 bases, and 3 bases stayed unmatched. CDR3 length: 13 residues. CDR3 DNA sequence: TGTGCCAGCAGTATGGGACAGACAGATACGCAGTATTTT. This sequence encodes CASSMGQTDTQYF.

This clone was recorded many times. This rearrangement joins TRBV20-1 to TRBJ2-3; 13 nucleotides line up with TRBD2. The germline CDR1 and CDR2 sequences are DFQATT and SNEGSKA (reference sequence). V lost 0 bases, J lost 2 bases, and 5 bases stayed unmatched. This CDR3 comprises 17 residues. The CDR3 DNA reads TGCAGTGCTAGAGATGGGACTAGCGGGACAGACACAGATACGCAGTATTTT. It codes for CSARDGTSGTDTDTQYF.